The clone carrying this TCR beta chain occurred a few times. Its antigen is as yet unknown. Germline CDR1 and CDR2: SEHNR and FQNEAQ (reference sequence). V was pared by 5 bases and J by 2 bases, with 12 bases between. CDR3 length: 14 amino acids. This sample is part of a study of CD8 T cells in ankylosing spondylitis. TCRdb independently ran MiXCR on the 5' RACE reads; one entry per CDR3 protein. The data show a few hundred thousand distinct CDR3 sequences, with roughly 8% seen just once and less than 15% held by the top ten. Study observations and caveats: It appeared that ankylosing spondylitis blood was characterized by a TCR beta motif of several highly homologous variants.

The specimen was blood, either unsorted or a sorted T cell fraction (not recorded which). This chain uses TRBV7-9 with TRBJ1-2; possibly TRBD1 for D (5 bases). This receptor was taken from a male donor with ankylosing spondylitis. The CDR3 here is CASSLVDINYGYTF. In DNA, the CDR3 is TGTGCCAGCAGCCTAGTGGACATCAACTATGGCTACACCTTC.